This T cell receptor beta chain came from a study of beta chain features in type 1 diabetes. On the study more broadly: Examination spanned roughly 110 million sorted cells from all samples. Study-level findings and limits: Sequencing used cDNA, and cells with high TCR expression could therefore be over-represented. When Type 1 diabetes patients were examined, their TCRB CDR3s proved moderately but significantly shorter in all four CD4+ subsets.

With regard to this clone: Its antigen is still unknown.

As every portion of the isolated RNA was reverse transcribed, the sequencing read expressed TCRB transcripts. Assay used: immunoSEQ multiplex PCR; TCRdb lists only in-frame clones, some missing. Of some 240,000 clones listed, roughly 17% are singletons. Purity (above 98%) was reached by all sorted populations. Germline CDR1 reads MDHEN; CDR2 reads SYDVKM. Trimming removed 5 bases at V and 5 bases at J, with 15 bases between. This CDR3 has 14 residues. The sequenced sample was naive CD4+ T cells from blood. The TCR was taken from a man younger than 40 with type 1 diabetes. V usage is TRBV28 and J usage is TRBJ1-1; a weak D match, TRBD1 (5 bases). In DNA, the CDR3 is TGTGCCAGCAGTATGCCAGGGAGGGGAACTGAAGCTTTCTTT. Translating it yields CASSMPGRGTEAFF.